This TCR beta chain was retrieved from a study of sequential checkpoint blockade in melanoma. Study-level information: Randomization was 1:1 between first-line nivolumab→ipilimumab and ipilimumab→nivolumab.

Specified treatment: randomized to nivolumab then ipilimumab (arm A) or the reverse (arm B). Sorted cells were live CD3+CD8+, lacking CD19 and CD56, from PBMCs. V lost 1 base and J 6 bases, leaving 12 bases between the germline ends. CDR3 length: 15 residues. CDR1 is LGHNA, CDR2 YSLEER, per germline. Assay: immunoSEQ multiplex PCR; the TCRdb copy retains only in-frame clones and omits some. The data show approximately 26,000 clones, roughly 80% seen once. The V and J genes are TRBV4-3 and TRBJ2-2; tentatively, D is TRBD2 (6 bases). The receptor's source is a human donor with melanoma. The source was CD8+ T cells sorted from blood (inferred from file names), collected from a patient given nivolumab and ipilimumab in sequence. The CDR3 is CASSQAWRRAGELFF. In DNA, the CDR3 is TGCGCCAGCAGCCAAGCCTGGCGGAGGGCCGGGGAGCTGTTTTTT.